The clone carrying this T cell receptor beta chain has a count of ten or more. The antigen is not known. The cells used in sorted libraries, CD4+ or CD8+ T cells, numbered about a million. The CDR3 runs to 17 residues. Trimming took off 5 bases at V and 0 bases at J, with 20 bases between the two ends. The V gene's germline CDR1 is SGHAT and CDR2 FQNNGV. This sample was taken from a study of neurological immune-mediated disorders. Study outcomes and limitations: Across subjects, expanded clones had no CDR3 amino acid sequences in common, pointing to private repertoires in all groups. Multiple sclerosis was found to have the least TCR clonal expansion, below healthy controls, and HTLV-1-associated myelopathy the most.

Synthesis of cDNA was accomplished via 5'RACE employing 10-nucleotide random UMIs. Using its own MiXCR run on the 5' RACE reads, TCRdb lists one record per CDR3 protein. The table has about 19,000 distinct CDR3 sequences, approximately 8% seen once. This sequence originates from a woman in her twenties or thirties with HTLV-1-associated myelopathy (HAM/TSP). The chain employs TRBV11-2 and TRBJ2-7; D ambiguous. The sequenced sample consisted of CD8+ T cells from blood. The CDR3 loop is CASSLAKFAISSYEQYF. The CDR3 DNA reads TGTGCCAGCAGCCTTGCGAAATTCGCCATTAGCTCCTACGAGCAGTACTTC.